These T cell receptor beta chains were read from a single sample in a study of shared clonotypes between healthy human individuals. The assay was immunoSEQ multiplex PCR, and TCRdb's table has in-frame clones only and misses some. The sample contains approximately 640,000 clones, about 90% of which appear only once. Sequencing was performed on memory CD8+ T cells from PBMCs. The receptors were sampled from a young man in good health. Some clones in this sample may be carry-over from other donors' samples. CDR3s include the opening cysteine and the closing phenylalanine or tryptophan. The order of the fields is clone size, J gene, CDR3 length, V gene, D gene, CDR3 protein, CDR3 DNA. A D gene is named only where the DNA matches it firmly. Only part of the rows carry a size: once, few, many, or a class if the clone is expanded.

>.|TRBJ2-3|17|TRBV5-6|.
CASSRRGTQEFTDTQYF
TGTGCCAGCAGCAGGAGGGGGACCCAGGAGTTCACAGATACGCAGTATTTT
>.|TRBJ2-7|16|TRBV4-3|TRBD2
CASSQLLAGTSYEQYF
TGCGCCAGCAGCCAACTACTAGCGGGGACCTCCTACGAGCAGTACTTC
>.|TRBJ1-5|15|TRBV28|TRBD1
CASSLWTGANQPQHF
TGTGCCAGCAGTTTATGGACAGGGGCAAATCAGCCCCAGCATTTT
>.|TRBJ1-4|14|TRBV6-1|.
CASSNLDRNEKLFF
TGTGCCAGCAGCAACCTCGACAGGAATGAAAAACTGTTTTTT
>.|TRBJ2-7|14|TRBV18|TRBD2
CASSEASGSYEQYF
TGTGCCAGCTCAGAGGCTAGCGGGAGCTACGAGCAGTACTTC
>.|TRBJ2-7|15|TRBV5-6|.
CASSLWARELREQYF
TGTGCCAGCAGCTTGTGGGCCAGAGAACTACGGGAGCAGTACTTC
>.|TRBJ2-2|16|TRBV11-2|.
CASSPQRPAEPGELFF
TGTGCCAGCAGCCCCCAAAGACCCGCTGAGCCCGGGGAGCTGTTTTTT
>.|TRBJ2-7|16|TRBV7-9|.
CASSLSDSRLTYEQYF
TGTGCCAGCAGCTTATCGGACAGCAGGCTTACCTACGAGCAGTACTTC
>.|TRBJ1-2|15|TRBV28|.
CASSLGKGFINGYTF
TGTGCCAGCAGTTTAGGGAAGGGATTTATTAATGGCTACACCTTC
>once|TRBJ2-7|13|TRBV5-5|TRBD2
CASSSWREAEQYF
TGTGCCAGCAGCAGCTGGCGGGAGGCCGAGCAGTACTTC
>.|TRBJ2-1|19|TRBV27|TRBD2
CASSLSIPVLAGIYNEQFF
TGTGCCAGCAGTTTATCGATTCCTGTCCTAGCGGGTATCTACAATGAGCAGTTCTTC
>.|TRBJ2-7|15|TRBV10-3|TRBD2
CAIIFRREFPYEQYF
TGTGCCATCATTTTCCGGCGGGAGTTTCCCTACGAGCAGTACTTC
>.|TRBJ2-7|17|TRBV6-1|TRBD2
CASSETGTSGLTYEQYF
TGTGCCAGCAGTGAAACCGGGACTAGCGGGCTCACCTACGAGCAGTACTTC
>.|TRBJ1-5|16|TRBV5-5|.
CASSSRPQGGNQPQHF
TGTGCCAGCAGCTCCCGTCCACAGGGAGGCAATCAGCCCCAGCATTTT
>.|TRBJ2-5|13|TRBV6-1|.
CASSENRQETQYF
TGTGCCAGCAGTGAAAATCGACAGGAGACCCAGTACTTC
>.|TRBJ2-7|14|TRBV5-6|.
CASSLHRVSYEQYF
TGTGCCAGCAGCTTGCACAGGGTATCCTACGAGCAGTACTTC
>once|TRBJ1-2|14|TRBV7-9|TRBD1
CASSLPGGNYGYTF
TGTGCCAGCAGCCTTCCAGGGGGAAACTATGGCTACACCTTC
>.|TRBJ1-1|12|TRBV25-1|.
CASSELGAEAFF
TGTGCCAGCAGTGAATTGGGGGCGGAAGCTTTCTTT
>.|TRBJ1-5|14|TRBV5-6|.
CASSLFGLNQPQHF
TGTGCCAGCAGCTTGTTTGGGCTCAATCAGCCCCAGCATTTT
>.|TRBJ1-1|14|TRBV19|.
CASSTRTGFPEAFF
TGTGCCAGTAGTACAAGAACAGGATTCCCTGAAGCTTTCTTT
>.|TRBJ2-6|15|TRBV27|.
CASSFLVTGANVLTF
TGTGCCAGCAGTTTCTTGGTTACTGGGGCCAACGTCCTGACTTTC
>.|TRBJ1-1|14|TRBV11-2|.
CASSSFQDDTEAFF
TGTGCCAGCAGCTCGTTCCAGGACGACACTGAAGCTTTCTTT
>.|TRBJ1-4|13|TRBV19|.
CASSIRRFEKLFF
TGTGCCAGTAGTATTCGGAGATTTGAAAAACTGTTTTTT
>.|TRBJ2-1|14|TRBV6-4|.
CASSDSDKANEQFF
TGTGCCAGCAGTGACTCGGACAAGGCCAATGAGCAGTTCTTC
>.|TRBJ1-2|13|TRBV5-4|.
CASSPREGYGYTF
TGTGCCAGCAGCCCCAGGGAAGGCTATGGCTACACCTTC
>.|TRBJ2-6|16|TRBV5-1|TRBD2
CASSLVAGVGANVLTF
TGCGCCAGCAGCTTGGTAGCGGGGGTTGGGGCCAACGTCCTGACTTTC
>.|TRBJ2-7|13|TRBV6-6|.
CASSPPGDYEQYF
TGTGCCAGCAGCCCACCGGGGGATTACGAGCAGTACTTC
>.|TRBJ2-7|13|TRBV5-8|TRBD2
CASTLGGSYEQYF
TGTGCCAGCACCCTGGGAGGGTCCTACGAGCAGTACTTC
>.|TRBJ2-7|16|TRBV28|TRBD2
CASSLLTSGTSYEQYF
TGTGCCAGCAGTTTATTGACTAGCGGGACCTCCTACGAGCAGTACTTC
>once|TRBJ2-7|14|TRBV7-3|.
CASSPFGGSYEQYF
TGTGCCAGCAGCCCCTTCGGGGGATCCTACGAGCAGTACTTC
>.|TRBJ2-7|14|TRBV11-2|.
CASSLAGEAYEQYF
TGTGCCAGCAGCTTAGCGGGAGAGGCCTACGAGCAGTACTTC
>.|TRBJ1-5|15|TRBV11-2|.
CASSLDLGGNQPQHF
TGTGCCAGCAGCTTAGATCTGGGGGGAAATCAGCCCCAGCATTTT
>.|TRBJ2-5|12|TRBV5-7|.
CASSLSGETQYF
TGTGCCAGCAGCTTGTCGGGGGAGACCCAGTACTTC
>.|TRBJ1-3|17|TRBV25-1|.
CASSGPTSRDSGNTIYF
TGTGCCAGCAGTGGGCCAACGTCCCGGGACTCTGGAAACACCATATATTTT
>.|TRBJ1-5|18|TRBV12-5|TRBD1
CASGPDRGKGPSNQPQHF
TGTGCTAGTGGACCAGACAGGGGTAAGGGACCTTCCAATCAGCCCCAGCATTTT
>.|TRBJ2-3|15|TRBV7-2|TRBD2
CASSRGDGLSDTQYF
TGTGCCAGCAGCCGGGGGGATGGACTGTCAGATACGCAGTATTTT
>.|TRBJ2-1|16|TRBV27|.
CASSLWAGARGNEQFF
TGTGCCAGCAGTTTATGGGCCGGCGCTAGGGGGAATGAGCAGTTCTTC
>.|TRBJ2-3|15|TRBV7-6|.
CASSSRHLNTDTQYF
TGTGCCAGCAGCTCCCGACACCTTAACACAGATACGCAGTATTTT
>.|TRBJ2-1|17|TRBV10-3|TRBD2
CAISDPNLAGEINEQFF
TGTGCCATCAGCGACCCCAACCTAGCGGGAGAAATAAATGAGCAGTTCTTC
>.|TRBJ1-4|14|TRBV7-9|.
CASSLRSGEEKLFF
TGTGCCAGCAGCTTAAGGTCAGGGGAAGAAAAACTGTTTTTT
>.|TRBJ2-1|16|TRBV9|TRBD2
CASSVVAGAGYNEQFF
TGTGCCAGCAGCGTAGTTGCGGGAGCGGGGTACAATGAGCAGTTCTTC
>.|TRBJ1-2|13|TRBV6-5|.
CASSYGLGEGYTF
TGTGCCAGCAGTTACGGTCTGGGAGAAGGCTACACCTTC
>.|TRBJ2-1|14|TRBV5-4|.
CAGWGGSGYNEQFF
TGTGCCGGATGGGGCGGATCGGGCTACAATGAGCAGTTCTTC
>.|TRBJ2-7|17|TRBV14|.
CASSHDGREAGGYEQYF
TGTGCCAGCAGCCACGATGGACGGGAAGCTGGGGGGTACGAGCAGTACTTC
>.|TRBJ2-1|14|TRBV6-4|.
CASSKYQTGNEQFF
TGTGCCAGCAGTAAATACCAGACTGGAAATGAGCAGTTCTTC
>.|TRBJ2-3|15|TRBV7-3|TRBD1
CASSSTGGLTDTQYF
TGTGCCAGCAGCTCTACAGGGGGTCTCACAGATACGCAGTATTTT